The 20 T cell receptor beta chains given below trace back to one sample, sequenced in a study of graft-versus-host responses after intestinal transplantation (TCRdb year 2021). The method behind the library was the immunoSEQ multiplex PCR assay. TCRdb re-hosts the immuneACCESS table, in-frame sequences only. Its copies lack some clones; in the studies checked, an unresolved V gene accounts for under half of them, and the cause for the rest is not known. The sample contains tens of thousands of clones, 50% to 60% of them found a single time. 0.95% to 1.1% of the sample comes from the top ten. The intended sense of this specimen's time point label: cells obtained before transplantation from donor or recipient. The sample in question was alloreactive CD4+ T cells from a mixed lymphocyte reaction culture, obtained before intestinal transplant. The intended sense of this specimen's cell subset or site label: CFSE-low proliferating T cells sorted from approximately 6-day pre-transplant mixed lymphocyte reaction (GvH or HvG direction). The origin of the receptors is a human patient who received an intestinal transplant.

This clone has only a few counts. The chain combines TRBV4-3 with TRBJ1-6, with a tentative D call TRBD1 (6 bases). This CDR3 is 15 amino acids long. V lost 4 bases, J lost 3 bases, and 10 bases lay in between. Germline assignment: CDR1 LGHNA and CDR2 YSLEER. The CDR3 nucleotides are TGCGCCAGCAGCCGGGACACCCTCTATAATTCACCCCTCCACTTT. Its protein product is CASSRDTLYNSPLHF.

The chain joins TRBV19 to TRBJ1-1; weak D call: TRBD1 (6 bases). Germline V gene lookup returns CDR1 LNHDA and CDR2 SQIVND (reference sequence). Trimming stripped 4 bases from V and 1 base from J, with 7 bases between. The CDR3 covers 13 residues. The CDR3 nucleotides read TGTGCCAGTAGTAGGGGACAGAACACTGAAGCTTTCTTT. Translated, it gives CASSRGQNTEAFF.

The sample holds a few counts of this clone. The chain joins TRBV30 to TRBJ1-2; D is uncertain. The V end was cut by 4 bases, the J end by 7 bases, with 10 bases between. The length of the CDR3 is 11 residues. The germline gives CDR1 GTSNPN, CDR2 SVGIG (reference sequence). The CDR3 DNA reads TGTGCCTGGAAGGTAGGGAGTGGCTACACCTTC. Translated, it gives CAWKVGSGYTF.

This clone was detected only once. This chain joins TRBV7-2 and TRBJ2-7; D is possibly TRBD2 (6 bases). The CDR3 covers 14 residues. Germline CDR1 reads SGHTA; CDR2 reads FQGNSA. Trimming took 1 base from V and 7 from J, leaving 14 bases between them. Written as DNA, the CDR3 is TGTGCCAGCAGCTTAGATCCGGCAGGGAGGGAGCAGTACTTC. It encodes CASSLDPAGREQYF.

This clone was recorded a few times. This sequence joins TRBV21-1 and TRBJ1-4; the table's D call, TRBD1, was not checked against the DNA. TRBV21-1 has pseudogene status. The CDR3 spans 20 residues. The CDR3 spells CASSARDRRYRTGTNEKLFF. The CDR3 coding sequence is TGTGCCAGCAGCGCTCGGGACAGGAGGTACAGAACAGGAACTAATGAAAAACTGTTTTTT.

This clone was seen once. The rearrangement links TRBV5-4 to TRBJ2-3, with TRBD1 identical over 8 bases. Germline CDR1 is SGHNT and CDR2 is YYREEE (reference sequence). Trimming took 4 bases from V and 1 from J; bases not matched to a gene: 8. This CDR3 contains 16 residues. CDR3 region: CASSPSVTGGTDTQYF. In DNA form, the CDR3 reads TGTGCCAGCAGCCCGTCTGTGACAGGGGGCACAGATACGCAGTATTTT.

This clone was counted a few times. The V call is TRBV5-6, the J call TRBJ1-1, with 9 bases that match TRBD1. The CDR3 consists of 17 residues. CDR1 SGHDT and CDR2 YYEEEE come from the germline V gene. Trimming removed 4 bases from V and 3 bases from J; junction bases left unmatched: 13. CDR3 DNA sequence: TGTGCCAGCAGCGGGAGGCGGACAGGGGATAGGGACACTGAAGCTTTCTTT. Translating gives CASSGRRTGDRDTEAFF.

The rearrangement links TRBV7-9 to TRBJ2-5; the D is unclear. The CDR3 is 12 amino acids. V lost 2 bases to trimming and J lost 5 bases, with 6 bases between them. CDR1 and CDR2 from the germline V gene are SEHNR and FQNEAQ (reference sequence). CDR3 coding DNA: TGTGCCAGCAGCTTACTTGTGGAGACCCAGTACTTC. Translation: CASSLLVETQYF. The full variable domain, rest sourced from reference TRBV7-9 and TRBJ2-5, is DTGVSQNPRHKITKRGQNVTFRCDPISEHNRLYWYRQTLGQGPEFLTYFQNEAQLEKSRLLSDRFSAERPKGSFSTLEIQRTEQGDSAMYLCASSLLVETQYFGPGTRLLVL.

The V call is TRBV5-6, the J call TRBJ2-1; 7 positions match TRBD1. CDR1 is SGHDT, CDR2 YYEEEE, per germline. This CDR3 is 17 amino acids long. The V and J ends lost 4 bases and 7 bases, in that order; junction bases with no gene match: 17. DNA of the CDR3: TGTGCCAGCAGCCTGGGGGTGGAGACAGGGATTAAAAATGAGCAGTTCTTC. The encoded protein is CASSLGVETGIKNEQFF.

Only a few counts were recorded for this clone. V is TRBV7-9 and J is TRBJ2-7; 8 bases are shared with TRBD1. The CDR3 is made up of 15 amino acids. J gave up 2 bases and V 5 bases, and 8 bases lay outside the gene matches. The germline CDR1 and CDR2 sequences are SEHNR and FQNEAQ (reference sequence). The CDR3 sequence is CASSPGQVYTYEQYF. The CDR3 nucleotides are TGTGCCAGCAGCCCGGGACAGGTCTATACCTACGAGCAGTACTTC. Full variable domain (remainder filled in from reference TRBV7-9 and TRBJ2-7): DTGVSQNPRHKITKRGQNVTFRCDPISEHNRLYWYRQTLGQGPEFLTYFQNEAQLEKSRLLSDRFSAERPKGSFSTLEIQRTEQGDSAMYLCASSPGQVYTYEQYFGPGTRLTVT.

V usage is TRBV5-1 and J usage is TRBJ1-2; D uncertain. Trimming left V 0 bases short and J 0 bases short, with 9 bases between. This CDR3 is 15 amino acids long. Germline V gene sequence: CDR1 SGHRS, CDR2 YFSETQ. DNA for the CDR3: TGCGCCAGCAGCTTGGGAGGGTTAGCTAACTATGGCTACACCTTC. Translating it yields CASSLGGLANYGYTF.

The chain combines TRBV4-3 with TRBJ1-2; 8 bases agree with TRBD1. The CDR3 spans 15 residues. Germline V gene lookup returns CDR1 LGHNA and CDR2 YSLEER. Germline trimming cut 3 bases from V and 4 bases from J; bases unmatched to any gene: 7. CDR3 sequence (DNA): TGCGCCAGCAGCCATGAAAGGACAGGGCTCTATGGCTACACCTTC. Encoded protein: CASSHERTGLYGYTF.

This clone was detected only a few times. The rearrangement joins TRBV5-4 to TRBJ2-4, with 8 bases fitting TRBD2. The CDR3 loop spans 15 amino acids. V shed 2 bases, J shed 3 bases, and the junction held 4 bases outside the gene matches. From germline, CDR1 is SGHNT and CDR2 YYREEE (reference sequence). This CDR3 reads CASSFPRGDKNIQYF. In DNA form, the CDR3 reads TGTGCCAGCAGCTTCCCGCGGGGGGACAAAAACATTCAGTACTTC.

The chain employs TRBV6-5 and TRBJ1-2, with D maybe TRBD1 (5 bases). V lost 1 base, J lost 4 bases, and 7 bases lay in between. The germline V gene encodes CDR1 MNHEY and CDR2 SVGAGI. This CDR3 has 13 amino acids. CDR3: CASSYLGPYGYTF. In DNA, the CDR3 is TGTGCCAGCAGTTACTTGGGGCCCTATGGCTACACCTTC.

CDR3 nucleotides: TGCGCCAGCAGCGGACCAGGGGCCGATACGCAGTATTTT. It yields the protein CASSGPGADTQYF. This chain connects TRBV5-1 to TRBJ2-3, with TRBD1 as a possible D gene (6 bases). The CDR3 is 13 residues long. Germline V gives CDR1 SGHRS, CDR2 YFSETQ. Between the trimmed V and J ends, which lost 4 bases and 6 bases, there was a span of 12 bases.

This clone was seen only a few times. CDR3 sequence reads: CAWSARPSYEQYF. DNA for the CDR3: TGTGCCTGGAGTGCCAGGCCATCCTACGAGCAGTACTTC. The chain combines TRBV30 with TRBJ2-7; D ambiguous. Germline V CDR1 and CDR2: GTSNPN, SVGIG (reference sequence). Between the trimmed V and J ends, which lost 1 base and 1 base, there was a span of 8 bases. The length of the CDR3 is 13 residues.

The rearrangement joins TRBV28 to TRBJ2-1; perhaps TRBD2 as D (8 bases). The CDR3 consists of 17 residues. Germline V lookup: CDR1 MDHEN, CDR2 SYDVKM. V was clipped by 7 bases and J by 4 bases, with 23 bases between them. The CDR3 sequence is CASISGGAGTDYNEQFF. CDR3 sequence (DNA): TGTGCCAGCATCTCCGGGGGGGCCGGGACAGATTACAATGAGCAGTTCTTC.

Judged by abundance, this clone is medium-sized. The V and J genes are TRBV18 and TRBJ2-7, with a tentative D call TRBD2 (6 bases). Trimming left V 6 bases short and J 3 bases short, with 12 bases between. Germline loops: CDR1 KGHSH, CDR2 LQKENI. This CDR3 has 13 residues. The CDR3, as DNA: TGTGCCAGCTCTCAGGTGGACTACTACGAGCAGTACTTC. As protein: CASSQVDYYEQYF.

The CDR3 sequence is CASSPLAPGGQETQYF. The CDR3 DNA is TGTGCCAGCTCACCACTAGCCCCCGGGGGACAAGAGACCCAGTACTTC. The gene calls are TRBV18 and TRBJ2-5; a possible D gene is TRBD2 (6 bases). Germline V lookup: CDR1 KGHSH, CDR2 LQKENI. The CDR3 contains 16 residues. V shed 1 base and J shed 2 bases, with 14 bases lying between them.

This clone has just a few counts. V is TRBV6-5 and J is TRBJ2-7; D perhaps matches TRBD2 (6 bases). Germline CDR1 MNHEY, CDR2 SVGAGI. Trimming left V 6 bases short and J 0 bases short, with 15 bases between. The CDR3 has 15 amino acids. The CDR3 DNA sequence: TGTGCCAGCAGCCGACGCGGGACGATCTCCTACGAGCAGTACTTC. It codes for CASSRRGTISYEQYF.